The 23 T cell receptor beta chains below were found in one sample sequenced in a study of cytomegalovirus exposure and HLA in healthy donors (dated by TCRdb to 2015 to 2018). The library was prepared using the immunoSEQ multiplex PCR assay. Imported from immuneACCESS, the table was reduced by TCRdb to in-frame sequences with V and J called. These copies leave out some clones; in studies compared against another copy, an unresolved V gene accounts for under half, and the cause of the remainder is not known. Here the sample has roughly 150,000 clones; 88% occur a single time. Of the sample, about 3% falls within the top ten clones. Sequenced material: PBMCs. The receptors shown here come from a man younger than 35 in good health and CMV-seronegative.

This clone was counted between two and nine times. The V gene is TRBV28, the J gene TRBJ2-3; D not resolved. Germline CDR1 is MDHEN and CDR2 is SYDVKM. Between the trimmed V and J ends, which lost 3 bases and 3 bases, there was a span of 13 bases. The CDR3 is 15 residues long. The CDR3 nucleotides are TGTGCCAGCAGTTTGCAGTCTTTACGAACAGATACGCAGTATTTT. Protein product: CASSLQSLRTDTQYF.

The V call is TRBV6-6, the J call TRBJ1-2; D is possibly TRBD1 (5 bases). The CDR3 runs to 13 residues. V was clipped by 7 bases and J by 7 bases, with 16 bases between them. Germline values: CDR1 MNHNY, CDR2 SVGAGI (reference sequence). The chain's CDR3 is CASTPARDRGYTF. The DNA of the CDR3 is TGTGCCAGCACCCCCGCCAGGGATCGTGGCTACACCTTC.

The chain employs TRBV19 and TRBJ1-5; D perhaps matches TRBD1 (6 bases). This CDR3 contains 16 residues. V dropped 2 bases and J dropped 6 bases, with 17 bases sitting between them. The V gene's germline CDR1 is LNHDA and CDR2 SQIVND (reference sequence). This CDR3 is CASSIPDRYQGQPQHF. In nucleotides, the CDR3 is TGTGCCAGTAGTATACCTGACAGGTACCAGGGTCAGCCCCAGCATTTT.

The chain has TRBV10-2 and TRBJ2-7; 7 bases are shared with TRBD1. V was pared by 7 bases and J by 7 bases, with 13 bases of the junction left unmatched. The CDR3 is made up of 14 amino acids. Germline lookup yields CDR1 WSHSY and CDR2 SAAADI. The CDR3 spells CASKPTGLLEEQYF. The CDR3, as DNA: TGCGCCAGCAAACCGACAGGGCTGCTTGAGGAGCAGTACTTC.

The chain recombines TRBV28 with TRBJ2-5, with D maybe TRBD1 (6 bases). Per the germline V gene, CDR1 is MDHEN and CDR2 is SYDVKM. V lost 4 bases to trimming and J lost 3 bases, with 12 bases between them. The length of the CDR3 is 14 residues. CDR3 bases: TGTGCCAGCAGTTGGCCAGGGGTGAAAGAGACCCAGTACTTC. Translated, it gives CASSWPGVKETQYF.

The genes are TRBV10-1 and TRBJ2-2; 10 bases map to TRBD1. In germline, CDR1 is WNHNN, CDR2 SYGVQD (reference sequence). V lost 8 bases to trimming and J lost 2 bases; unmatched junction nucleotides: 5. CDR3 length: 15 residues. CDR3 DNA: TGCGCCAGCGGTGGGACAGGGGAAAACACCGGGGAGCTGTTTTTT. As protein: CASGGTGENTGELFF.

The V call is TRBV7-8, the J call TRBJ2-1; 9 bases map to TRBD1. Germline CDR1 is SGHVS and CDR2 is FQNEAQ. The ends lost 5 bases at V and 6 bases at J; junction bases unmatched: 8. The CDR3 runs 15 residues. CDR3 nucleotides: TGTGCCAGCAGCCTCGGGACAGGGACCCTCAATGAGCAGTTCTTC. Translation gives CASSLGTGTLNEQFF.

CDR3 nucleotide sequence: TGTGCCAGCAGCCCGTACAGGGGGCTAGGTCAGCCCCAGCATTTT. This sequence encodes CASSPYRGLGQPQHF. V gene TRBV5-6 combines with J gene TRBJ1-5; 9 nucleotides agree with TRBD1. In germline, CDR1 is SGHDT, CDR2 YYEEEE. J was trimmed by 6 bases and V by 4 bases; bases with no gene match: 8. The CDR3 has 15 residues.

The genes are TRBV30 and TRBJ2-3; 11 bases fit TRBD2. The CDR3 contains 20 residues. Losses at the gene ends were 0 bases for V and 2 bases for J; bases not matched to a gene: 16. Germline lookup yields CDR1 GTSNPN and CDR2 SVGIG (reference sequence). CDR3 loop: CAWSVIAGGADFQNTDTQYF. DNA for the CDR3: TGTGCCTGGAGTGTAATAGCGGGGGGGGCCGACTTCCAAAACACAGATACGCAGTATTTT.

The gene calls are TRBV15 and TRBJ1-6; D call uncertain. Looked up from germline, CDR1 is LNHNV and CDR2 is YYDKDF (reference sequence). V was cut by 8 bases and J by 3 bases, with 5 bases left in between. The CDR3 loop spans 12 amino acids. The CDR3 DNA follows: TGTGCCACCGGGAGCTATAATTCACCCCTCCACTTT. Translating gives CATGSYNSPLHF.

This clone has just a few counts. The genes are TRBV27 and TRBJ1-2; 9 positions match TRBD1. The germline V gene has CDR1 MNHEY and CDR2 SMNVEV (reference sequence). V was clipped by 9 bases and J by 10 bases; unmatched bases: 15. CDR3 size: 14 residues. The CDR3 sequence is CASRPRDRAYLYTF. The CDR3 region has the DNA TGTGCCAGTAGACCCCGGGACAGGGCATATCTCTACACCTTC.

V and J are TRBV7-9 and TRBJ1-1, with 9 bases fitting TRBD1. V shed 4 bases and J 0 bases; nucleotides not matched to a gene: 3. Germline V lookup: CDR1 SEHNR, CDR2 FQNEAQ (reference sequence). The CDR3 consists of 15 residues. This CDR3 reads CASSSGQGMNTEAFF. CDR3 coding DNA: TGTGCCAGCAGCTCGGGACAGGGAATGAACACTGAAGCTTTCTTT. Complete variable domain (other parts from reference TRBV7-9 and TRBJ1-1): DTGVSQNPRHKITKRGQNVTFRCDPISEHNRLYWYRQTLGQGPEFLTYFQNEAQLEKSRLLSDRFSAERPKGSFSTLEIQRTEQGDSAMYLCASSSGQGMNTEAFFGQGTRLTVV.

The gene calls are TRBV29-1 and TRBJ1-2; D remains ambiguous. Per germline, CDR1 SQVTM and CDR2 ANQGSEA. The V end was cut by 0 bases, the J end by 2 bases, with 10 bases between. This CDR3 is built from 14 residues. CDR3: CSVEDLAGNYGYTF. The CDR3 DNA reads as TGCAGCGTTGAAGATTTGGCAGGCAACTATGGCTACACCTTC.

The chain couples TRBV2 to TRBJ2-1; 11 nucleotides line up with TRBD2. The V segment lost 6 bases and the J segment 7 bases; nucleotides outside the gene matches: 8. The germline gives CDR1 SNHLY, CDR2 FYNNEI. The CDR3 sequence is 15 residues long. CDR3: CASSLAGGRRNEQFF. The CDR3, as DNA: TGTGCCAGCAGCCTAGCGGGAGGACGGAGAAATGAGCAGTTCTTC.

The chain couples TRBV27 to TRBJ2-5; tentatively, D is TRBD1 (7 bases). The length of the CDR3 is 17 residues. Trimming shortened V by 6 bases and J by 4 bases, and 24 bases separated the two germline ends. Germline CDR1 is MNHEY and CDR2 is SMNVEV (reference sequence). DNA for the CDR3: TGTGCCAGCAGAAACGGTCAAGGAGGGGGCGAGGGAGAGACCCAGTACTTC. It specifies CASRNGQGGGEGETQYF.

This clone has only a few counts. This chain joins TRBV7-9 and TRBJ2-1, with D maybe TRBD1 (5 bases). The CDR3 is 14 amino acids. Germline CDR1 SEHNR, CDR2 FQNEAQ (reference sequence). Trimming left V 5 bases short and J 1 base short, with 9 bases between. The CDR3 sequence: CASSLQASYNEQFF. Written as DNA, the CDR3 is TGTGCCAGCAGCCTACAGGCATCCTACAATGAGCAGTTCTTC.

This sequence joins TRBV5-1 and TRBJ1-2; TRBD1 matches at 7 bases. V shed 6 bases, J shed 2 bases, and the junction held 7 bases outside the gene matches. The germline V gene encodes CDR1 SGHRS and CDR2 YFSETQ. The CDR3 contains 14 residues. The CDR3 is CASTGDSRNYGYTF. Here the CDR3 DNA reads TGCGCCAGCACCGGGGACAGCCGCAACTATGGCTACACCTTC. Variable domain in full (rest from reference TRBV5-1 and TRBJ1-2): KAGVTQTPRYLIKTRGQQVTLSCSPISGHRSVSWYQQTPGQGLQFLFEYFSETQRNKGNFPGRFSGRQFSNSRSEMNVSTLELGDSALYLCASTGDSRNYGYTFGSGTRLTVV.

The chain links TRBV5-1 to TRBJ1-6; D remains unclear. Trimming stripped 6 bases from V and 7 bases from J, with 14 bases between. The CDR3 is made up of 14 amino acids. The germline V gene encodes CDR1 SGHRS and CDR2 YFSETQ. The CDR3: CASTFGELNSPLHF. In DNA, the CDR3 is TGCGCCAGCACATTCGGGGAGTTAAATTCACCCCTCCACTTT.

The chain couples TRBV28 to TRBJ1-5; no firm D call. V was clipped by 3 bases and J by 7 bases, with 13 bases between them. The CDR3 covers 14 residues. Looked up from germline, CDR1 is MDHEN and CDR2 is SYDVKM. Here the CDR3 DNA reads TGTGCCAGCAGTTTTGATCAGACTCGACAGCCCCAGCATTTT. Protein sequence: CASSFDQTRQPQHF.

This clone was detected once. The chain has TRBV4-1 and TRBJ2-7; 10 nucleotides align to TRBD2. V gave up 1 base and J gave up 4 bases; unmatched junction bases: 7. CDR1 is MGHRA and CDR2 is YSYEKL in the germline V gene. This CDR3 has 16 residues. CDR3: CASSQGPSGSQYEQYF. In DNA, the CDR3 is TGCGCCAGCAGCCAAGGGCCTAGCGGGAGTCAGTACGAGCAGTACTTC.

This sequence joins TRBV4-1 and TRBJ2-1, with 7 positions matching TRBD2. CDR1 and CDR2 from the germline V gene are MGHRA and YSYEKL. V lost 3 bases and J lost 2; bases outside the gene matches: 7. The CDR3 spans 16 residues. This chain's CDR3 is CASSQGGRPAYNEQFF. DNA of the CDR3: TGCGCCAGCAGCCAGGGAGGGAGGCCCGCCTACAATGAGCAGTTCTTC.

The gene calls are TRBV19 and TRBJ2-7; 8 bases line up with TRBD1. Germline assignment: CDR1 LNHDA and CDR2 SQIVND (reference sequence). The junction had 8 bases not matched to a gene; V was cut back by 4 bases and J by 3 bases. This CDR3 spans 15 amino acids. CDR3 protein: CASSTPRDRSYEQYV. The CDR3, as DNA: TGTGCCAGTAGTACCCCCAGGGACAGGAGCTACGAGCAGTACGTC.

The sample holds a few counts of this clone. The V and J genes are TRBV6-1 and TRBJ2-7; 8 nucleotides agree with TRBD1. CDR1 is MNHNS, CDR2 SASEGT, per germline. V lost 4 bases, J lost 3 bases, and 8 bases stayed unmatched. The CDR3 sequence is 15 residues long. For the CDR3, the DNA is TGTGCCAGCAGTGCACCGGGACAGGAGGACTACGAGCAGTACTTC. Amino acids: CASSAPGQEDYEQYF.